What follows are 24 T cell receptor beta chains derived from one specimen sequenced in a study of T cell responses to AZD1222 COVID-19 vaccine. Clones were read by immunoSEQ multiplex PCR, and TCRdb kept only the in-frame ones, dropping some. The sample has more than 100,000 clones; roughly 87% are singletons. The specimen comprised peripheral blood, sampled on day 0 of AZD1222 vaccination. The source of these receptors is an adult in good health.

The chain has TRBV6-5 and TRBJ2-3; 7 nucleotides agree with TRBD2. The CDR3 is 14 amino acids. Germline V gives CDR1 MNHEY, CDR2 SVGAGI. Losses at the gene ends were 4 bases for V and 2 bases for J; bases not matched to a gene: 3. CDR3 DNA: TGTGCCAGCAGTTTAAGCGGGACCACAGATACGCAGTATTTT. Translated, it gives CASSLSGTTDTQYF.

The J gene is TRBJ1-2, the V gene TRBV11-3; no clear D gene. The CDR3 loop spans 14 amino acids. The V gene lost 3 bases and the J gene lost 1 base, with 9 bases spanning the gap. CDR1 SGHNT and CDR2 YENEEA come from the germline V gene. The CDR3 loop reads CASSFGLFNYGYTF. The CDR3 region has the DNA TGTGCCAGCAGCTTCGGCTTATTTAACTATGGCTACACCTTC. Looking up the rest from reference TRBV11-3 and TRBJ1-2 gives the full variable domain: EAGVVQSPRYKIIEKKQPVAFWCNPISGHNTLYWYLQNLGQGPELLIRYENEEAVDDSQLPKDRFSAERLKGVDSTLKIQPAELGDSAVYLCASSFGLFNYGYTFGSGTRLTVV.

V usage is TRBV27 and J usage is TRBJ2-7, with D perhaps matching TRBD2 (5 bases). The CDR3 has 14 residues. Trimming pared 6 bases from V and 4 bases from J, leaving 16 bases between. The germline gives CDR1 MNHEY, CDR2 SMNVEV (reference sequence). CDR3 amino acids: CASRRVERLYEQYF. CDR3 nucleotides: TGTGCCAGCAGACGGGTCGAGCGGCTATACGAGCAGTACTTC.

V is TRBV24-1 and J is TRBJ2-5; tentatively, D is TRBD1 (6 bases). CDR3 size: 16 residues. The V gene's germline CDR1 is KGHDR and CDR2 SFDVKD. Trimming shortened V by 3 bases and J by 4 bases, and 17 bases separated the two germline ends. CDR3 coding DNA: TGTGCCACCAGTGATGTAACAGGGCTCGGGGTAGAGACCCAGTACTTC. Protein product: CATSDVTGLGVETQYF.

The V and J genes are TRBV28 and TRBJ2-7; D is tentatively TRBD1 or TRBD2 (6 bases each). Germline V gives CDR1 MDHEN, CDR2 SYDVKM. V was clipped by 6 bases and J by 5 bases, with 23 bases between them. The CDR3 contains 16 residues. CDR3 loop: CASSLHGGTRKHEQYF. CDR3 coding DNA: TGTGCCAGCAGCCTGCACGGCGGGACACGGAAGCACGAGCAGTACTTC.

The V gene is TRBV2, the J gene TRBJ1-6, with D possibly matching TRBD1 (6 bases). CDR1 and CDR2 (germline): SNHLY, FYNNEI. Trimming removed 3 bases from V and 6 bases from J, with 9 bases in between. The CDR3 loop spans 14 amino acids. CDR3 amino acids: CASSEEGVNSPLHF. As DNA, the CDR3 is TGTGCCAGCAGTGAGGAGGGGGTTAATTCACCCCTCCACTTT.

The sample holds one count of this clone. The rearrangement links TRBV2 to TRBJ2-5; D remains ambiguous. Trimming stripped 7 bases from V and 4 bases from J, with 16 bases between. Per the germline V gene, CDR1 is SNHLY and CDR2 is FYNNEI. The CDR3 is 14 residues long. For the CDR3, the DNA is TGTGCCAGCAAGTTGATAGCCTCACGAGAGACCCAGTACTTC. Amino acid sequence: CASKLIASRETQYF.

The rearrangement joins TRBV6-5 to TRBJ1-1; the D is unclear. The V gene's germline CDR1 is MNHEY and CDR2 SVGAGI. Trimming took off 11 bases at V and 1 base at J, with 14 bases between the two ends. The CDR3 loop spans 13 amino acids. In nucleotides, the CDR3 is TGTGCCTCCCGGTTAGGACCGAACACTGAAGCTTTCTTT. Translating it yields CASRLGPNTEAFF.

The chain combines TRBV5-1 with TRBJ1-2; 10 positions agree with TRBD1. The CDR3 extends over 14 amino acids. The germline CDR1 and CDR2 sequences are SGHRS and YFSETQ. With V trimmed by 0 bases and J by 8 bases, 4 bases remained unmatched. The CDR3 here is CASSLGQGARGYTF. The CDR3 nucleotides read TGCGCCAGCAGCTTGGGACAGGGGGCGCGGGGCTACACCTTC.

The chain has TRBV7-9 and TRBJ2-3; tentative D call: TRBD2 (7 bases). CDR1 is SEHNR, CDR2 FQNEAQ, per germline (reference sequence). CDR3 length: 13 residues. V was trimmed by 0 bases and J by 10 bases, leaving 11 bases between them. CDR3 bases: TGTGCCAGCAGCTTAGCGGGGGGGCGTTCGCAGTATTTT. This codes for CASSLAGGRSQYF.

The chain employs TRBV5-4 and TRBJ2-3, with 8 bases lining up with TRBD1. Per the germline V gene, CDR1 is SGHNT and CDR2 is YYREEE (reference sequence). Trimming at V came to 5 bases and at J to 9 bases, leaving 8 bases not matched to a gene. The CDR3 is 13 residues long. CDR3 sequence: CASSQGAPRTQYF. CDR3 bases: TGTGCCAGCAGTCAGGGGGCGCCTAGGACGCAGTATTTT.

J is TRBJ1-6 and V is TRBV27; a weak D match, TRBD1 (6 bases). In germline, CDR1 is MNHEY, CDR2 SMNVEV (reference sequence). This CDR3 region has 14 residues. The V end lost 5 bases, the J end lost 8 bases, and 13 bases lay between the germline ends. The CDR3 loop is CASSKGGRYSPLHF. DNA of the CDR3: TGTGCCAGCAGTAAGGGGGGAAGGTATTCACCCCTCCACTTT.

V is TRBV5-4 and J is TRBJ2-5; TRBD2 matches at 10 bases. The germline V gene encodes CDR1 SGHNT and CDR2 YYREEE (reference sequence). With 4 bases clipped from V and 1 base from J, the junction kept 13 bases outside the gene matches. This CDR3 spans 18 amino acids. In DNA, the CDR3 is TGTGCCAGCAGCCGTACCCCGACTAGCGGGCTACTCCAAGAGACCCAGTACTTC. Its protein product is CASSRTPTSGLLQETQYF.

The CDR3 DNA follows: TGCGCCAGCAGCCAAGATCCCCGGCCCCAGGGGGCTCAGGGCGGGGAGCTGTTTTTT. It is translated as CASSQDPRPQGAQGGELFF. V gene TRBV4-1 combines with J gene TRBJ2-2; TRBD1 matches at 8 bases. V was pared by 0 bases and J by 7 bases, with 16 bases of the junction left unmatched. CDR1 is MGHRA and CDR2 is YSYEKL in the germline V gene. This CDR3 region has 19 residues.

V gene TRBV5-1 combines with J gene TRBJ1-2, with 10 bases fitting TRBD1. Per germline, CDR1 SGHRS and CDR2 YFSETQ. The CDR3 runs to 17 residues. After removal of 4 bases from V and 4 bases from J, the junction contained 13 bases not matched to a gene. The CDR3 loop reads CASSGSPGQGLIYGYTF. The CDR3 coding sequence is TGCGCCAGCAGCGGGTCCCCGGGACAGGGGCTGATCTATGGCTACACCTTC.

This chain uses TRBV7-2 with TRBJ1-1, with D maybe TRBD1 (5 bases). CDR3 size: 12 residues. Trimming removed 2 bases at V and 7 bases at J, with 8 bases between. Germline CDR1 SGHTA, CDR2 FQGNSA. As DNA, the CDR3 is TGTGCCAGCAGCTTATCGACAGTTGAAGCTTTCTTT. Translating it yields CASSLSTVEAFF. Using reference TRBV7-2 and TRBJ1-1 for the parts outside the CDR3, the full variable domain is GAGVSQSPSNKVTEKGKDVELRCDPISGHTALYWYRQSLGQGLEFLIYFQGNSAPDKSGLPSDRFSAERTGGSVSTLTIQRTQQEDSAVYLCASSLSTVEAFFGQGTRLTVV.

This sequence joins TRBV25-1 and TRBJ1-1, with D perhaps matching TRBD1 (6 bases). Germline-derived CDR1 and CDR2 are MGHDK and SYGVNS. Trimming left V 9 bases short and J 3 bases short, with 11 bases between. The CDR3 is made up of 12 amino acids. CDR3 DNA sequence: TGTGCCAGGAGGGGGAAGGACACTGAAGCTTTCTTT. Its protein product is CARRGKDTEAFF.

This clone came up a few times. The chain couples TRBV4-2 to TRBJ1-4; weak D call: TRBD1 (6 bases). The CDR3 runs 16 residues. The germline V and J ends were trimmed by 3 bases and 6 bases, with 17 bases remaining between them. CDR1 and CDR2 from the germline V gene are LGHNA and YNFKEQ. The DNA of the CDR3 is TGTGCCAGCAGCCACGACCTGGGGGGGCGAGATGAAAAACTGTTTTTT. Translation: CASSHDLGGRDEKLFF.

This rearrangement joins TRBV4-1 to TRBJ1-1, with D unresolved. This CDR3 is built from 14 residues. CDR1 and CDR2 (germline): MGHRA, YSYEKL. Between the trimmed V and J ends, which lost 0 bases and 4 bases, there was a span of 9 bases. The CDR3 region has the DNA TGCGCCAGCAGCCAAGATGTGGGTAGCACTGAAGCTTTCTTT. This codes for CASSQDVGSTEAFF.

The chain recombines TRBV6-5 with TRBJ2-2, with D perhaps TRBD2 (5 bases). The CDR3 length is 14 residues. V was clipped by 5 bases and J by 2 bases, with 9 bases between them. Germline-derived CDR1 and CDR2 are MNHEY and SVGAGI. CDR3 residues: CASSLGVNTGELFF. CDR3 bases: TGTGCCAGCAGTCTCGGGGTTAACACCGGGGAGCTGTTTTTT.

This clone was seen only once. The chain has TRBV12-3 or TRBV12-4 and TRBJ2-7; D gene uncertain. This CDR3 contains 12 residues. Between the trimmed V and J ends, which lost 3 bases and 4 bases, there was a span of 7 bases. The CDR3 protein is CASSFTQYEQYF. CDR3 in DNA: TGTGCCAGCAGTTTTACCCAGTACGAGCAGTACTTC.

The chain is built from TRBV5-4 and TRBJ1-2; tentatively, D is TRBD1 (5 bases). Trimming took off 4 bases at V and 0 bases at J, with 22 bases between the two ends. CDR1 and CDR2 from the germline V gene are SGHNT and YYREEE (reference sequence). The CDR3 extends over 18 amino acids. CDR3 protein: CASSPHRGRIKPNYGYTF. The CDR3 nucleotides read TGTGCCAGCAGCCCCCATCGGGGACGGATAAAACCTAACTATGGCTACACCTTC.

The chain uses TRBV7-2 and TRBJ2-5; tentative D call: TRBD1 (5 bases). V was shortened by 5 bases and J by 1 base, with 17 bases between the two germline ends. The CDR3 length is 16 residues. Per the germline V gene, CDR1 is SGHTA and CDR2 is FQGNSA. CDR3: CASSRRPGLSQETQYF. CDR3 nucleotides: TGTGCCAGCAGCCGTCGTCCAGGGCTATCCCAAGAGACCCAGTACTTC. The entire variable domain, with the rest obtained from reference TRBV7-2 and TRBJ2-5, is as follows: GAGVSQSPSNKVTEKGKDVELRCDPISGHTALYWYRQSLGQGLEFLIYFQGNSAPDKSGLPSDRFSAERTGGSVSTLTIQRTQQEDSAVYLCASSRRPGLSQETQYFGPGTRLLVL.

The rearrangement links TRBV5-1 to TRBJ1-2; 7 bases map to TRBD1. The CDR3 sequence is 14 residues long. J was trimmed by 4 bases and V by 4 bases; bases with no gene match: 7. The germline CDR1 and CDR2 sequences are SGHRS and YFSETQ. The CDR3 nucleotides read TGCGCCAGCAGCCCGGGGGGACAGACCTATGGCTACACCTTC. Its protein is CASSPGGQTYGYTF.